This entry lists 21 T cell receptor beta chains sequenced from one sample in a study of cytomegalovirus exposure and HLA in healthy donors (dated by TCRdb to the late 2010s). Library creation used the immunoSEQ multiplex PCR assay. TCRdb stores this immuneACCESS table with in-frame sequences only. Part of the clones is absent; in the studies checked, under half of the shortfall reflects unresolved V genes, and no reason is known for the rest. A total of about 150,000 clones appear in this sample, over 80% of them only once. Roughly 4.3% of the sample is taken by the ten largest. The sequenced sample consisted of PBMCs. All receptors derive from a man between 18 and 35 years old in good health and CMV-seropositive.

V is TRBV5-4 and J is TRBJ1-2; maybe TRBD1 (5 bases). The CDR3 spans 14 residues. Trimming pared 3 bases from V and 3 bases from J, leaving 12 bases between. The germline CDR1 and CDR2 sequences are SGHNT and YYREEE (reference sequence). CDR3 in amino acids: CASSSGSTDYGYTF. For the CDR3, the DNA is TGTGCCAGCAGCTCAGGGTCCACGGACTATGGCTACACCTTC.

V is TRBV6-1 and J is TRBJ1-5; 11 bases align to TRBD1. J lost 6 bases, V lost 2 bases, and 6 bases had no gene match. This CDR3 region has 16 residues. Germline V lookup: CDR1 MNHNS, CDR2 SASEGT. DNA of the CDR3: TGTGCCAGCAGTGAAAAGGGACAGGGGGGCGGTCAGCCCCAGCATTTT. Translating it yields CASSEKGQGGGQPQHF.

V is TRBV6-1 and J is TRBJ2-5, with D possibly being TRBD1 (6 bases). CDR3 length: 14 residues. CDR1 and CDR2 (germline): MNHNS, SASEGT. V was pared by 4 bases and J by 0 bases, with 9 bases between. The CDR3 spells CASSAGTHQETQYF. CDR3 nucleotide sequence: TGTGCCAGCAGTGCGGGGACACACCAAGAGACCCAGTACTTC.

V gene TRBV10-3 combines with J gene TRBJ2-7; 9 bases line up with TRBD2. This CDR3 has 15 residues. Germline V gene data show CDR1 as ENHRY and CDR2 as SYGVKD. J gave up 0 bases and V 10 bases, and 10 bases lay outside the gene matches. The CDR3 protein is CATGAGGQSSYEQYF. The CDR3 bases are TGTGCCACAGGTGCGGGGGGGCAAAGCTCCTACGAGCAGTACTTC.

This clone was recorded a few times. This chain joins TRBV6-5 and TRBJ1-2, with 7 bases aligning to TRBD1. The V segment lost 5 bases and the J segment 8 bases; nucleotides outside the gene matches: 8. Germline lookup yields CDR1 MNHEY and CDR2 SVGAGI. The CDR3 consists of 13 residues. DNA for the CDR3: TGTGCCAGCAGTCCTCCGGGACAGAGGGGCTACACCTTC. As protein: CASSPPGQRGYTF.

The chain employs TRBV6-6 and TRBJ2-7; a possible D gene is TRBD2 (7 bases). Trimming took off 5 bases at V and 5 bases at J, with 22 bases between the two ends. Germline lookup yields CDR1 MNHNY and CDR2 SVGAGI (reference sequence). The CDR3 loop spans 16 amino acids. Written as DNA, the CDR3 is TGTGCCAGCAGTCCCTTAGGGGGGAGGGCCACCAACGAGCAGTACTTC. It codes for CASSPLGGRATNEQYF.

The chain recombines TRBV5-4 with TRBJ1-1; 8 positions match TRBD1. The length of the CDR3 is 16 residues. J lost 1 base, V lost 3 bases, and 8 bases had no gene match. Germline lookup yields CDR1 SGHNT and CDR2 YYREEE (reference sequence). This CDR3 reads CASSSGQGRWNTEAFF. The CDR3 region has the DNA TGTGCCAGCAGCTCCGGACAGGGAAGGTGGAACACTGAAGCTTTCTTT.

The chain combines TRBV7-9 with TRBJ1-4; D ambiguous. Germline V gene data show CDR1 as SEHNR and CDR2 as FQNEAQ (reference sequence). Trimming left V 3 bases short and J 4 bases short, with 12 bases between. This CDR3 region has 15 residues. CDR3 nucleotides: TGTGCCAGCAGCTTGGGAGAACAGCGTAATGAAAAACTGTTTTTT. Protein: CASSLGEQRNEKLFF.

The chain combines TRBV7-9 with TRBJ2-1; D is perhaps TRBD1 (5 bases). V dropped 3 bases and J dropped 7 bases, with 10 bases sitting between them. Germline CDR1 is SEHNR and CDR2 is FQNEAQ (reference sequence). CDR3 length: 13 residues. The CDR3 protein is CASSLTVRNEQFF. Written as DNA, the CDR3 is TGTGCCAGCAGCTTGACAGTTAGAAATGAGCAGTTCTTC.

The chain has TRBV6-1 and TRBJ2-7; TRBD2 matches 7 bases. V lost 2 bases and J lost 0; bases outside the gene matches: 1. From germline, CDR1 is MNHNS and CDR2 SASEGT. The CDR3 has 14 amino acids. CDR3 sequence (DNA): TGTGCCAGCAGTGAATTAGCGGGCTCCTACGAGCAGTACTTC. Protein: CASSELAGSYEQYF.

Of note for this clone: This same CDR3 is encoded by further DNA sequences in the sample. The chain carries TRBV30 and TRBJ1-5; D is uncertain. With 2 bases removed from V and 4 bases from J, the gap between germline ends came to 9 bases. The CDR3 contains 13 residues. CDR1 GTSNPN and CDR2 SVGIG come from the germline V gene (reference sequence). DNA of the CDR3: TGTGCCTGGAGTACCCAGGAAAATCAGCCCCAGCATTTT. Its protein is CAWSTQENQPQHF.

This sequence joins TRBV5-1 and TRBJ2-7; the match to TRBD1 covers 8 bases. V lost 0 bases to trimming and J lost 1 base; unmatched junction nucleotides: 6. The CDR3 is 16 residues long. CDR1 and CDR2 from the germline V gene are SGHRS and YFSETQ. The CDR3 spells CASSLDLRQGSYEQYF. DNA of the CDR3: TGCGCCAGCAGCTTGGACCTCCGACAGGGGTCCTACGAGCAGTACTTC.

Only a few counts were recorded for this clone. The chain couples TRBV19 to TRBJ2-7; 8 positions match TRBD1. With 6 bases clipped from V and 2 bases from J, the junction kept 9 bases outside the gene matches. Germline CDR1 and CDR2: LNHDA and SQIVND (reference sequence). This CDR3 is built from 15 residues. The CDR3 is CASRTGTGQTYEQYF. CDR3 sequence (DNA): TGTGCCAGTAGAACCGGGACAGGACAAACCTACGAGCAGTACTTC.

The rearrangement uses TRBV7-6 and TRBJ2-3; 8 positions agree with TRBD2. The CDR3 contains 16 residues. The V and J ends lost 4 bases and 2 bases, in that order; junction bases with no gene match: 8. The germline gives CDR1 SGHVS, CDR2 FNYEAQ. This CDR3 reads CASSSSTAGVTDTQYF. The CDR3 region has the DNA TGTGCCAGCAGCTCAAGCACAGCGGGAGTCACAGATACGCAGTATTTT.

The V call is TRBV6-6, the J call TRBJ1-2, with 7 bases matching TRBD1. This CDR3 is 13 amino acids long. The V segment lost 5 bases and the J segment 6 bases; nucleotides outside the gene matches: 6. Germline loops: CDR1 MNHNY, CDR2 SVGAGI (reference sequence). This CDR3 reads CASSPATGNGYTF. The CDR3 nucleotides read TGTGCCAGCAGTCCCGCGACAGGGAATGGCTACACCTTC.

The chain uses TRBV2 and TRBJ1-1; 10 bases agree with TRBD1. The CDR3 contains 15 residues. V lost 4 bases and J lost 2; bases outside the gene matches: 4. Germline CDR1 reads SNHLY; CDR2 reads FYNNEI. CDR3 DNA: TGTGCCAGCAGTGGCGGGACAGGGGTAAACACTGAAGCTTTCTTT. It specifies CASSGGTGVNTEAFF.

This chain joins TRBV7-9 and TRBJ2-7; perhaps TRBD2 as D (6 bases). The germline V and J ends were trimmed by 5 bases and 3 bases, with 11 bases remaining between them. The CDR3 spans 13 residues. Germline assignment: CDR1 SEHNR and CDR2 FQNEAQ (reference sequence). Here the CDR3 reads CASSPSGSYEQYF. The CDR3 nucleotides are TGTGCCAGCAGCCCCTCCGGGAGCTACGAGCAGTACTTC.

The chain joins TRBV28 to TRBJ2-2, with D possibly TRBD2 on 6 matching bases. This CDR3 contains 15 residues. The V gene lost 6 bases and the J gene lost 1 base, with 12 bases spanning the gap. In germline, CDR1 is MDHEN, CDR2 SYDVKM. CDR3 nucleotides: TGTGCCAGCAGCCTCCGGGGGATGAACACCGGGGAGCTGTTTTTT. This translates into CASSLRGMNTGELFF.

V and J are TRBV18 and TRBJ2-7; 7 nucleotides agree with TRBD1. CDR3 length equals 15 residues. Germline CDR1 reads KGHSH; CDR2 reads LQKENI. V shed 6 bases and J 5 bases; nucleotides not matched to a gene: 13. The CDR3 DNA is TGTGCCAGCTCCGACCAGGGACAGCCTAGCCACGAGCAGTACTTC. This gives the protein CASSDQGQPSHEQYF. The full variable domain, completed using reference TRBV18 and TRBJ2-7, is NAGVMQNPRHLVRRRGQEARLRCSPMKGHSHVYWYRQLPEEGLKFMVYLQKENIIDESGMPKERFSAEFPKEGPSILRIQQVVRGDSAAYFCASSDQGQPSHEQYFGPGTRLTVT.

The rearrangement uses TRBV2 and TRBJ2-7; D is uncertain. V lost 6 bases to trimming and J lost 2 bases, with 14 bases between them. Germline V lookup: CDR1 SNHLY, CDR2 FYNNEI. The CDR3 runs to 14 residues. CDR3 sequence reads: CASRQSFLAYEQYF. CDR3 sequence (DNA): TGTGCCAGCAGACAATCCTTCTTGGCCTACGAGCAGTACTTC.

This clone was recorded a few times. The same CDR3 arises from other DNA sequences in this sample as well. V gene TRBV5-1 combines with J gene TRBJ2-5; 7 positions match TRBD2. V lost 3 bases, J lost 2 bases, and 4 bases stayed unmatched. This CDR3 contains 14 residues. The germline V gene has CDR1 SGHRS and CDR2 YFSETQ. CDR3 bases: TGCGCCAGCAGCTCGAGCGGGGCACAAGAGACCCAGTACTTC. Its protein product is CASSSSGAQETQYF.